Listed below are T cell receptor beta chains from one sample, sequenced in a study of cytomegalovirus exposure and HLA in healthy donors. The assay was immunoSEQ multiplex PCR, and TCRdb's table has in-frame clones only and misses some. The sample consists of just over 200,000 clones, under 85% of them appearing once. The source material was PBMCs. The origin of the receptors is a man aged 50 to 60 in good health and CMV-seronegative. CDR3s include the opening cysteine and the closing phenylalanine or tryptophan. D genes are given only for firm matches. Not every row has a clone size; where given, it reads once, few, many or a size class.

>-|TRBD1|TRBJ1-6|TRBV7-9|15
TGTGCCAGCAGCAACGGACAGGGGGCTAATTCACCCCTCCACTTT
CASSNGQGANSPLHF
>-|TRBD2|TRBJ2-7|TRBV6-5|14
TGTGCCAGTAATAGCGGGAGAGGGGGTTACGAGCAGTACTTC
CASNSGRGGYEQYF
>-|-|TRBJ2-5|TRBV11-3|14
TGTGCCAGCAGCGGCCAGGGTTCCCAAGAGACCCAGTACTTC
CASSGQGSQETQYF
>-|TRBD1|TRBJ1-2|TRBV27|15
TGTGCCAGCAGTGCGCGACAGGGTATTAATTATGGCTACACCTTC
CASSARQGINYGYTF
>-|-|TRBJ1-1|TRBV5-5|14
TGTGCCAGCAGCTTCGTGACGGGGAACACTGAAGCTTTCTTT
CASSFVTGNTEAFF
>-|-|TRBJ1-5|TRBV2|18
TGTGCCAGCAGTGGCCCGAGGCAGGGGTCGGGAAGCAATCAGCCCCAGCATTTT
CASSGPRQGSGSNQPQHF
>-|-|TRBJ2-2|TRBV6-1|13
TGTGCCAGCAGTGAAGCAGCTTCCGGGGAGCTGTTTTTT
CASSEAASGELFF
>-|-|TRBJ2-1|TRBV28|14
TGTGCCAGCACTGAGGCAAGACCCTACAATGAGCAGTTCTTC
CASTEARPYNEQFF
>-|TRBD1|TRBJ1-2|TRBV28|18
TGTGCCAGCAGTTTATCCGGGACAGCACTACTAGCTTCCTATGGCTACACCTTC
CASSLSGTALLASYGYTF
>-|-|TRBJ2-7|TRBV28|15
TGTGCCAGCAGTTCCCCCGGACAAAACTCCTACGAGCAGTACTTC
CASSSPGQNSYEQYF
>-|-|TRBJ2-2|TRBV5-1|17
TGCGCCAGCAGCACTCCGTTGACTAAACCGAACACCGGGGAGCTGTTTTTT
CASSTPLTKPNTGELFF
>-|-|TRBJ1-5|TRBV2|14
TGTGCCAGCAGTGAAAACAGGAGTAATCAGCCCCAGCATTTT
CASSENRSNQPQHF
>-|-|TRBJ1-2|TRBV23-1|16
TGCGCCAGCAGTCTGGGCAGGTCCCCTATAGTGTATGGCTACACCTTC
CASSLGRSPIVYGYTF
>-|TRBD2|TRBJ2-7|TRBV5-4|16
TGTGCCAGCAGCTCATATAGAGCGGGAGGAAAGTACGAGCAGTACTTC
CASSSYRAGGKYEQYF
>-|-|TRBJ1-4|TRBV10-3|13
TGTGCCATCGCGGTCGGGGGTCGAGAAAAACTGTTTTTT
CAIAVGGREKLFF
>-|-|TRBJ2-1|TRBV9|14
TGTGCCAGCAGCGTAGGACTAGCCTACAATGAGCAGTTCTTC
CASSVGLAYNEQFF
>-|-|TRBJ1-1|TRBV19|15
TGTGCCAGTAGTATTTTCGCAGGGTTGAGCACTGGAGCTTTCTTT
CASSIFAGLSTGAFF
>-|-|TRBJ2-1|TRBV5-1|14
TGCGCCAGCAGCTTGGACAGGGTGGTCAATGAGCAGTTCTTC
CASSLDRVVNEQFF
>-|-|TRBJ2-7|TRBV27|13
TGTGCCAGCAGAAGAACGGGAGATGGAGAGCAGTACTTC
CASRRTGDGEQYF
>-|TRBD1|TRBJ1-1|TRBV10-1|14
TGCGCCAGCAGCGAGAGACAGGGTCGGACTGAAGCTTTCTTT
CASSERQGRTEAFF
>-|-|TRBJ2-1|TRBV29-1|11
TGCAGCGCAAATTCCTACAATGAGCAGTTCTTC
CSANSYNEQFF
>-|-|TRBJ2-3|TRBV29-1|13
TGCAGCGTTGGAACAGGGGAGGCAGATACGCAGTATTTT
CSVGTGEADTQYF
>-|-|TRBJ2-3|TRBV5-1|11
TGCGCCAGCAGCTTAGCGGATACGCAGTATTTT
CASSLADTQYF
>-|-|TRBJ1-5|TRBV9|14
TGTGCCAGCAGCGCCGGACAGATCAATCAGCCCCAGCATTTT
CASSAGQINQPQHF
>-|TRBD2|TRBJ2-7|TRBV5-4|18
TGTGCCAGCAGTCAAGGGACTAGCGGGAGGGCCTATGGCTACGAGCAGTACTTC
CASSQGTSGRAYGYEQYF
>-|-|TRBJ2-2|TRBV7-3|14
TGTGCCAGCAGCTTAACCAGGAACACCGGGGAGCTGTTTTTT
CASSLTRNTGELFF
>-|-|TRBJ1-3|TRBV29-1|16
TGCAGCGTTGTCGGGGTGGAAAATGCGAGCCCGAACACCATATATTTT
CSVVGVENASPNTIYF
>few|-|TRBJ2-5|TRBV11-2|14
TGTGCCAGCAGCCGAGGACAGTTAAAAGAGACCCAGTACTTC
CASSRGQLKETQYF
>-|-|TRBJ1-2|TRBV5-4|14
TGTGCCAGCAGCTTGGTTCAGGGGTTGGCTGGCTACACCTTC
CASSLVQGLAGYTF
>-|-|TRBJ1-5|TRBV27|14
TGTGCCAGCAGTCTCGACAGTCTCAATCAGCCCCAGCATTTT
CASSLDSLNQPQHF
>-|-|TRBJ1-1|TRBV7-9|15
TGTGCCAGCAGCTTAAATAACAGGGAGAACACTGAAGCTTTCTTT
CASSLNNRENTEAFF
>few|TRBD1|TRBJ1-5|TRBV27|15
TGTGCCAGCAGGCTTGGGACAGGGAACAATCAGCCCCAGCATTTT
CASRLGTGNNQPQHF